A selection of T cell receptor beta chains follows, all from one sample in a study of Graves' ophthalmopathy and Graves' hyperthyroidism. TCRdb recomputed calls from the multiplex PCR reads with MiXCR, one row per CDR3 protein. Counted here are around 400,000 distinct CDR3 sequences, about 16% occurring once; the ten biggest clones make up around 1.5%. The sequenced sample was peripheral blood. The receptors here all came from a woman aged 18 to 35 with Graves' ophthalmopathy. The CDR3 runs from the conserved cysteine through the conserved F or W.

j_gene	v_gene	CDR3aa
TRBJ2-5	TRBV5-5	CASSGRGGRETQYF
TRBJ2-4	TRBV28	CASSPQGSRQNIQYF
TRBJ2-7	TRBV6-5	CASRLLTSGSDEQYF
TRBJ1-1	TRBV12-3/TRBV12-4	CASRLGQPTEAFF
TRBJ1-5	TRBV6-5	CASSYSRDSNQPQHF
TRBJ2-2	TRBV11-2	CASSVRDWGRGLTGELFF
TRBJ2-7	TRBV6-5	CASSYSRVGYYEQYF
TRBJ2-5	TRBV6-5	CAVCRLAGRETQYF
TRBJ1-2	TRBV20-1	CSASLGAGYTF
TRBJ1-1	TRBV6-2/TRBV6-3	CASSYSVSEAFF
TRBJ1-2	TRBV20-1	CSASGTPKGGYTF
TRBJ2-5	TRBV20-1	CSAQGAFPTGETQYF
TRBJ2-2	TRBV12-3/TRBV12-4	CASSPSHITGELFF
TRBJ2-4	TRBV6-1	CASSPRTTSGGSNIQYF
TRBJ2-7	TRBV30	CASGTSGRGEQYF
TRBJ2-7	TRBV12-3/TRBV12-4	CASRDPGAITNEQYF
TRBJ1-1	TRBV27	CASSFAGPNTEAFF
TRBJ2-5	TRBV7-2	CASSLATGGYPFQETQYF
.	TRBV12-3/TRBV12-4	CASRGGQEETQYF
TRBJ1-5	TRBV12-3/TRBV12-4	CASSFVRDDQPQHF
TRBJ2-7	TRBV6-2/TRBV6-3	CASSYLSTGAYEQYF
TRBJ2-7	TRBV2	CASTASGGPYEQYF
TRBJ2-5	TRBV10-3	CATASGQETQYF
TRBJ2-7	TRBV6-2/TRBV6-3	CASSGPGVAGYEQYF
TRBJ2-7	TRBV7-9	CASSKGYEQYF
TRBJ1-3	TRBV12-3/TRBV12-4	CASSFGTAISGNTIYF
TRBJ2-2	TRBV6-4	CATHSMGGSLGGGELFF
TRBJ1-3	TRBV29-1	CSVETRGVSGNTIYF
TRBJ2-5	TRBV11-2	CASSFPLATGLQETQYF
TRBJ2-7	TRBV19	CASSLAVASYEQYF
TRBJ2-7	TRBV11-2	CASSQRERAYEQYF
TRBJ2-7	TRBV30	CACGTANYEQYF
TRBJ2-7	TRBV6-2/TRBV6-3	CASSQRSDEQYF
TRBJ2-5	TRBV2	CASNRQGFGETQYF
TRBJ2-7	TRBV11-2	CASSETPGPSYEQYF
TRBJ2-7	TRBV11-1	CASSKSSDDSYEQYF
TRBJ2-2	TRBV27	CASSPPRGSGTPGELFF
TRBJ2-5	TRBV28	CASYASGPVRTQYF
TRBJ1-1	TRBV7-3	CASSSQPGNTEAFF
TRBJ2-2	TRBV11-2	CASSFYTGTGSGELFF
TRBJ1-1	TRBV12-5	CASGFLTGGAFF
TRBJ1-1	TRBV6-5	CASRSRGGGEAFF
TRBJ2-5	TRBV12-3/TRBV12-4	CASSWEETQYF
TRBJ2-7	TRBV19	CASRPRASGHYEQYF
TRBJ1-5	TRBV20-1	CSARRQGIGNQPQHF
TRBJ2-5	TRBV6-5	CASSFTGQGEETQYF
TRBJ2-7	TRBV6-5	CASSYSGLAGPIYEQYF
TRBJ2-7	TRBV27	CASSWTSGYEQYF
TRBJ1-3	TRBV4-2	CASSHRGPSSGNTIYF
TRBJ2-7	TRBV30	CAWSSGSDPSNEQYF
TRBJ2-2	TRBV15	CATSRGAGELFF
TRBJ1-3	TRBV27	CASSQGRISGNTIYF
TRBJ2-5	TRBV10-1	CASSDPLRGRETQYF
TRBJ2-1	TRBV6-1	CASSGGYNEQFF
TRBJ2-7	TRBV30	CAWSAARRGDCRF
TRBJ1-2	TRBV12-3/TRBV12-4	CASSPRQDRGYTF
TRBJ1-3	TRBV5-1	CASSPDLFSGNTIYF
TRBJ2-7	TRBV27	CASRGTSGYEQYF
TRBJ2-7	TRBV28	CASSSHWVEQYF
TRBJ2-5	TRBV7-2	CASSLVRSHQETQYF